This T cell receptor beta chain was sequenced during a study of blood T cell repertoires in COVID-19. Looking at the study overall: Samples of COVID-19 (acute and convalescent) were obtained from the United States, Italy and Spain.

Assay: immunoSEQ multiplex PCR; the TCRdb copy retains only in-frame clones and omits some. The repertoire consists of roughly 100,000 clones, with more than 85% occurring once and the leading ten covering less than 4.5%. The V segment lost 2 bases and the J segment 2 bases; nucleotides outside the gene matches: 5. The CDR3 contains 17 residues. Germline loops: CDR1 LNHDA, CDR2 SQIVND (reference sequence). Sequenced sample: peripheral blood. The genes are TRBV19 and TRBJ2-6, with 8 nucleotides matching TRBD1. The TCR was taken from a man in his late teens or twenties with acute or convalescent COVID-19. CDR3 nucleotides: TGTGCCAGTAGTATACTGCGGACAGGGCCTGGGGCCAACGTCCTGACTTTC. It encodes CASSILRTGPGANVLTF.